Listed below are T cell receptor beta chains from one sample, sequenced in a study of blood T cell repertoires in COVID-19. Repertoires were generated with immunoSEQ multiplex PCR, while TCRdb's copy carries only in-frame clones and drops some. The sample yields a few hundred thousand clones, around 80% seen once. Sequenced input: peripheral blood. The receptors stem from a man aged 50 to 59 with active or convalescent COVID-19. The CDR3 runs from the conserved cysteine through the conserved F or W. The D gene is left open where the match is weak. Rows may omit the clone size; those that give it use once, few, many or a size class.

abundance: .; v_gene: TRBV7-2; d_gene: .; j_gene: TRBJ2-7; CDR3nt: TGTGCCAGCAGCCCCGTAGGAGGCTACGAGCAGTACTTC; CDR3aa: CASSPVGGYEQYF
abundance: .; v_gene: TRBV28; d_gene: .; j_gene: TRBJ1-1; CDR3nt: TGTGCCAGCAGTTTAAACGGGTGGGACACTGAAGCTTTCTTT; CDR3aa: CASSLNGWDTEAFF
abundance: .; v_gene: TRBV9; d_gene: .; j_gene: TRBJ2-7; CDR3nt: TGTGCCAGCAGCGTAGAACGCGGGCCCTCCTACGAGCAGTACTTC; CDR3aa: CASSVERGPSYEQYF
abundance: .; v_gene: TRBV6-6; d_gene: TRBD2; j_gene: TRBJ2-3; CDR3nt: TGTGCCAGCAGCCAACAAACTCTAGCGGGGGTGTTCGCTTTCACAGATACGCAGTATTTT; CDR3aa: CASSQQTLAGVFAFTDTQYF
abundance: .; v_gene: TRBV11-3; d_gene: TRBD1; j_gene: TRBJ1-1; CDR3nt: TGTGCCAGCAGCTTAACAGGGGGTTCCACTGAAGCTTTCTTT; CDR3aa: CASSLTGGSTEAFF
abundance: .; v_gene: TRBV24-1; d_gene: TRBD2; j_gene: TRBJ2-7; CDR3nt: TGTGCCACCAGTGGCGGTAGCGGGGGGATCTACGAGCAGTACTTC; CDR3aa: CATSGGSGGIYEQYF
abundance: .; v_gene: TRBV30; d_gene: .; j_gene: TRBJ2-3; CDR3nt: TGTGCCTGGAGTGTAATATGGCCCTCCACAGATACGCAGTATTTT; CDR3aa: CAWSVIWPSTDTQYF
abundance: .; v_gene: TRBV19; d_gene: .; j_gene: TRBJ1-5; CDR3nt: TGTGCCAGTAGTGGGCAGAAGGGGCAGCCCCAGCATTTT; CDR3aa: CASSGQKGQPQHF
abundance: .; v_gene: TRBV29-1; d_gene: TRBD1; j_gene: TRBJ1-2; CDR3nt: TGCATCACCTCAGGGGGTGAAGGCTACACCTTC; CDR3aa: CITSGGEGYTF
abundance: .; v_gene: TRBV5-5; d_gene: TRBD1; j_gene: TRBJ1-4; CDR3nt: TGTGCCAGCAGCTTCCGGGACAGGGACGAAAAACTGTTTTTT; CDR3aa: CASSFRDRDEKLFF
abundance: .; v_gene: TRBV5-1; d_gene: .; j_gene: TRBJ2-7; CDR3nt: TGCGCCAGCAGCTTATCACTGCTCTACGAGCAGTACTTC; CDR3aa: CASSLSLLYEQYF
abundance: .; v_gene: TRBV30; d_gene: TRBD1; j_gene: TRBJ1-2; CDR3nt: TGTGCCTGTCATGACAGGGGGCTAATCGGTGGCTACACCTTC; CDR3aa: CACHDRGLIGGYTF
abundance: .; v_gene: TRBV11-3; d_gene: TRBD2; j_gene: TRBJ2-1; CDR3nt: TGTGCCAGCAGCTCACGGACTAGCGGGGATGAGCAGTTCTTC; CDR3aa: CASSSRTSGDEQFF
abundance: .; v_gene: TRBV5-1; d_gene: .; j_gene: TRBJ1-4; CDR3nt: TGCGCCAGCTCCCCCGGGATGATGGCTGAAAAACTGTTTTTT; CDR3aa: CASSPGMMAEKLFF
abundance: .; v_gene: TRBV18; d_gene: TRBD1; j_gene: TRBJ1-2; CDR3nt: TGTGCCAGCTCCTCGACAGGGAGGACCTATGGCTACACCTTC; CDR3aa: CASSSTGRTYGYTF
abundance: .; v_gene: TRBV5-1; d_gene: .; j_gene: TRBJ2-7; CDR3nt: TGCGCCAGCAGCTTGGGGGCAGGAACCTACGAGCAGTACTTC; CDR3aa: CASSLGAGTYEQYF
abundance: few; v_gene: TRBV27; d_gene: .; j_gene: TRBJ1-6; CDR3nt: TGTGCCAGCAGTTTATGGGAGGGAATGGACTCACCCCTCCACTTT; CDR3aa: CASSLWEGMDSPLHF
abundance: .; v_gene: TRBV30; d_gene: .; j_gene: TRBJ1-2; CDR3nt: TGTGCCTGGAGTCCGGCGGTTTTTAACTATGGCTACACCTTC; CDR3aa: CAWSPAVFNYGYTF
abundance: .; v_gene: TRBV28; d_gene: TRBD1; j_gene: TRBJ1-1; CDR3nt: TGTGCCAGCAGTTTAATGACAGGGGGAGCTTTCTTT; CDR3aa: CASSLMTGGAFF
abundance: .; v_gene: TRBV11-2; d_gene: .; j_gene: TRBJ1-2; CDR3nt: TGTGCCAGCAGCCCCAGTTTTAGGGGTGCCTATGGCTACACCTTC; CDR3aa: CASSPSFRGAYGYTF
abundance: .; v_gene: TRBV27; d_gene: .; j_gene: TRBJ2-7; CDR3nt: TGTGCCAGCAGTTTATCCAGGGGCCCAGGCTACGAGCAGTACTTC; CDR3aa: CASSLSRGPGYEQYF
abundance: few; v_gene: TRBV10-3; d_gene: TRBD2; j_gene: TRBJ2-1; CDR3nt: TGTGCCATCAACGGGAGGATGGGCAATGAGCAGTTCTTC; CDR3aa: CAINGRMGNEQFF
abundance: .; v_gene: TRBV15; d_gene: .; j_gene: TRBJ1-2; CDR3nt: TGTGCCACCAGCAGAGAACTCGGGGGCTATGGCTACACCTTC; CDR3aa: CATSRELGGYGYTF
abundance: .; v_gene: TRBV5-1; d_gene: TRBD1; j_gene: TRBJ1-2; CDR3nt: TGCGCCAGCAGCCGCGGGACAGGGGGCGCGAAGGATGGCTACACCTTC; CDR3aa: CASSRGTGGAKDGYTF
abundance: once; v_gene: TRBV7-9; d_gene: .; j_gene: TRBJ2-2; CDR3nt: TGTGCCAGCAGCTCCGGAGTCACCGGGGAGCTGTTTTTT; CDR3aa: CASSSGVTGELFF